The 18 T cell receptor beta chains reported below all come from one sample, sequenced in a study of identical twins. TCRdb reanalysed the 5' RACE reads using MiXCR and keeps one entry per CDR3 protein. The sample includes approximately 1.8 million distinct CDR3 sequences, about 32% seen only once; the top ten take about 0.25%. The sample consisted of cord blood. The receptors originated from a newborn girl in good health.

This clonotype has a count of ten or more. This chain connects TRBV20-1 to TRBJ1-1; D is unclear. Trimming took off 4 bases at V and 1 base at J, with 4 bases between the two ends. Looked up from germline, CDR1 is DFQATT and CDR2 is SNEGSKA (reference sequence). The CDR3 contains 11 residues. The CDR3 region is CSATGNTEAFF. In DNA form, the CDR3 reads TGCAGTGCTACAGGGAACACTGAAGCTTTCTTT.

On this clonotype: Mismatch with germline at one junction end may stem from a read error. The chain has TRBV27 and TRBJ2-3; possibly TRBD2 for D (6 bases). This CDR3 spans 17 amino acids. The germline V gene has CDR1 MNHEY and CDR2 SMNVEV (reference sequence). The CDR3 DNA reads TGTGCCAGCAGTTTGGGGCCGGGGGTAGCCGACACATATACGCAGTATTTT. Translated, it gives CASSLGPGVADTYTQYF.

This clonotype was counted between two and nine times. A much more abundant neighbour one base away suggests this may be a read error. The rearrangement joins TRBV21-1 to TRBJ1-5. TRBV21-1 is a known pseudogene. The length of the CDR3 is 13 residues. CDR3 sequence (DNA): TGTGCCAGCAGCAAGGGTAGCAATCAGCCCCAGCATTTT. Translating gives CASSKGSNQPQHF.

In its sample, this clonotype was seen a few times. The V call is TRBV10-3, the J call TRBJ1-1, with D hard to call. From germline, CDR1 is ENHRY and CDR2 SYGVKD. The CDR3 extends over 14 amino acids. Trimming shortened V by 3 bases and J by 10 bases, and 18 bases separated the two germline ends. The DNA for the CDR3 is TGTGCCATCAGTGATTACGGATTCTCATCAGGAGCTTTCTTT. Translation gives CAISDYGFSSGAFF.

The V gene is TRBV9, the J gene TRBJ1-4; 7 bases line up with TRBD1. The germline V gene has CDR1 SGDLS and CDR2 YYNGEE. Trimming cost V 0 bases and J 10 bases; bases outside gene matches: 9. The CDR3 is made up of 15 amino acids. CDR3 DNA sequence: TGTGCCAGCAGCGTAGGAGACAGGGCCATGGGAAAACTGTTTTTT. Encoded protein: CASSVGDRAMGKLFF.

This CDR3 reads CAIKGAGDTQYF. The CDR3 nucleotides are TGTGCCATCAAGGGGGCGGGAGATACGCAGTATTTT. This rearrangement joins TRBV10-3 to TRBJ2-3; 7 bases agree with TRBD1. This CDR3 region has 12 residues. Germline CDR1 ENHRY, CDR2 SYGVKD. V lost 7 bases and J lost 5; bases outside the gene matches: 3.

The V call is TRBV10-3, the J call TRBJ2-7, with 7 bases lining up with TRBD2. Looked up from germline, CDR1 is ENHRY and CDR2 is SYGVKD. J was trimmed by 2 bases and V by 10 bases; bases with no gene match: 23. The CDR3 is 18 amino acids. CDR3 amino acids: CATRGGQDAYTRTYEQYF. CDR3 in DNA: TGTGCCACCCGGGGAGGGCAGGATGCTTATACTCGGACCTACGAGCAGTACTTC.

For this clonotype: This may stem from a read error, because a much larger clone lies one nucleotide away. V gene TRBV7-2 combines with J gene TRBJ2-1; D uncertain. CDR1 and CDR2 from the germline V gene are SGHTA and FQGNSA. The CDR3 is made up of 14 amino acids. The ends were cut back, 1 base at V and 10 bases at J, with 14 bases in the middle. CDR3 amino acids: CASSLGSGSYEQFF. CDR3 DNA: TGTGCCAGCAGCTTAGGATCTGGATCCTACGAGCAGTTCTTC.

The V gene is TRBV5-1, the J gene TRBJ2-4, with a tentative D call TRBD1 (6 bases). The J call could be wrong; TRBJ2-7 is a better fit for the DNA end. CDR3 length equals 13 residues. The germline CDR1 and CDR2 sequences are SGHRS and YFSETQ. CDR3 residues: CASSWTAAYEQYF. For the CDR3, the DNA is TGCGCCAGCAGCTGGACAGCAGCCTACGAGCAGTACTTC.

This clonotype occurred a few times. This chain joins TRBV20-1 and TRBJ2-1; TRBD2 is a possible D gene (7 bases). CDR3 length: 14 amino acids. V was clipped by 6 bases and J by 1 base, with 13 bases between them. Germline-derived CDR1 and CDR2 are DFQATT and SNEGSKA (reference sequence). As DNA, the CDR3 is TGCAGTGCAGCGGGACACGGGTCCTACAATGAGCAGTTCTTC. Its translation is CSAAGHGSYNEQFF.

This clonotype was counted once. The gene calls are TRBV7-9 and TRBJ1-3; D call uncertain. This CDR3 contains 18 residues. With 6 bases removed from V and 0 bases from J, the gap between germline ends came to 21 bases. Germline-derived CDR1 and CDR2 are SEHNR and FQNEAQ (reference sequence). The CDR3 DNA follows: TGTGCCAGCAGTACATCTCTCGTTACCGGCTACTCTGGAAACACCATATATTTT. Residues: CASSTSLVTGYSGNTIYF.

There are a few counts of this clonotype. The chain links TRBV28 to TRBJ2-3; D gene ambiguous. The germline V gene encodes CDR1 MDHEN and CDR2 SYDVKM. The V gene lost 7 bases and the J gene lost 4 bases, with 12 bases spanning the gap. CDR3 length: 13 residues. CDR3 protein: CASTMRWPDTQYF. Here the CDR3 DNA reads TGTGCCAGCACCATGCGGTGGCCAGATACGCAGTATTTT.

This clonotype was detected only once. The chain links TRBV20-1 to TRBJ1-2, with 10 nucleotides matching TRBD1. CDR1 is DFQATT, CDR2 SNEGSKA, per germline (reference sequence). The J segment lost 4 bases and the V segment lost 0 bases, leaving 8 bases of the junction unmatched. The CDR3 length is 16 residues. In DNA form, the CDR3 reads TGCAGTGCTAGAGATCTAGGGACAGGGGTGTTCTATGGCTACACCTTC. It specifies CSARDLGTGVFYGYTF.

In this sample, this clonotype turned up a few times. Here the CDR3 DNA reads TGTGCCAGCAGCGTAGCCCACCAACTCCCCACCTACAATGAGCAGTTCTTC. It is translated as CASSVAHQLPTYNEQFF. The V and J genes are TRBV9 and TRBJ2-1; D unresolved. This CDR3 has 17 amino acids. V was trimmed by 0 bases and J by 2 bases, leaving 15 bases between them. Germline V gene lookup returns CDR1 SGDLS and CDR2 YYNGEE.

This clonotype showed up just a few times. The V gene is TRBV10-3, the J gene TRBJ2-2, with D possibly being TRBD2 (6 bases). Germline V lookup: CDR1 ENHRY, CDR2 SYGVKD. The CDR3 is 16 residues long. Trimming pared 0 bases from V and 2 bases from J, leaving 10 bases between. This CDR3 is CAISESGGANTGELFF. The CDR3 nucleotides are TGTGCCATCAGTGAGTCGGGAGGCGCCAACACCGGGGAGCTGTTTTTT.

This clonotype has at least ten counts. V is TRBV2 and J is TRBJ2-3; possible D gene TRBD2, 6 bases. The V gene's germline CDR1 is SNHLY and CDR2 FYNNEI. V lost 6 bases and J lost 1, with 17 bases in between. This CDR3 contains 16 residues. The CDR3 protein is CASRVTTRRGTDTQYF. The CDR3 DNA reads as TGTGCCAGCAGGGTAACGACTAGACGTGGCACAGATACGCAGTATTTT. Supplemented by reference TRBV2 and TRBJ2-3, the full variable domain reads EPEVTQTPSHQVTQMGQEVILRCVPISNHLYFYWYRQILGQKVEFLVSFYNNEISEKSEIFDDQFSVERPDGSNFTLKIRSTKLEDSAMYFCASRVTTRRGTDTQYFGPGTRLTVL.

This clonotype was recorded a few times. This chain links TRBV7-9 with TRBJ2-1, with TRBD2 matching over 12 bases. J gave up 0 bases and V 7 bases, and 7 bases lay outside the gene matches. Germline-derived CDR1 and CDR2 are SEHNR and FQNEAQ (reference sequence). The CDR3 is made up of 17 amino acids. The CDR3 protein is CASTPTTSGSSYNEQFF. The CDR3 DNA is TGTGCCAGCACCCCAACGACTAGCGGGAGCTCCTACAATGAGCAGTTCTTC.

V and J are TRBV11-1 and TRBJ2-3, with D perhaps matching TRBD1 (6 bases). The V end lost 4 bases, the J end lost 5 bases, and 22 bases lay between the germline ends. Germline V gives CDR1 SGHAT, CDR2 FQDESV (reference sequence). The CDR3 extends over 17 amino acids. The DNA for the CDR3 is TGTGCCAGCAGCTCTAGACCGGGACATTTATTTGTAGATACGCAGTATTTT. Amino acid sequence: CASSSRPGHLFVDTQYF.